One sample yielded the 26 T cell receptor beta chains listed below, sequenced in a study of cytomegalovirus exposure and HLA in healthy donors. Primers for the PCR totalled 60 Vbeta and 13 Jbeta. The table came from immunoSEQ multiplex PCR; TCRdb's copy has only in-frame clones and leaves some out. The sample has some 190,000 clones, about 86% seen once. The sequencing input was PBMCs. These receptor sequences come from a man in his forties in good health and CMV-seropositive.

V usage is TRBV5-4 and J usage is TRBJ1-1; D perhaps matches TRBD1 (5 bases). Germline V gene lookup returns CDR1 SGHNT and CDR2 YYREEE (reference sequence). V was clipped by 2 bases and J by 0 bases, with 14 bases between them. CDR3 length equals 16 residues. CDR3: CASSFEGAGMNTEAFF. The CDR3 DNA is TGTGCCAGCAGCTTTGAAGGGGCCGGTATGAACACTGAAGCTTTCTTT.

The J gene is TRBJ1-4, the V gene TRBV28; unclear D gene. Germline values: CDR1 MDHEN, CDR2 SYDVKM. V lost 5 bases and J 3 bases, leaving 7 bases between the germline ends. The CDR3 is made up of 13 amino acids. The CDR3 DNA follows: TGTGCCAGCAGTACCCTAGCTAATGAAAAACTGTTTTTT. This sequence encodes CASSTLANEKLFF.

The rearrangement joins TRBV11-3 to TRBJ2-2; 7 nucleotides line up with TRBD2. Trimming removed 5 bases from V and 5 bases from J; junction bases left unmatched: 2. Germline V gene data show CDR1 as SGHNT and CDR2 as YENEEA. The CDR3 loop spans 13 amino acids. CDR3 coding DNA: TGTGCCAGCAGCCCTAGCGGAACCGGGGAGCTGTTTTTT. Encoded protein: CASSPSGTGELFF.

The genes are TRBV7-3 and TRBJ2-3; 9 bases agree with TRBD1. Germline V gene sequence: CDR1 SGHTA, CDR2 FQGTGA. The CDR3 runs 15 residues. V gave up 2 bases and J gave up 6 bases; unmatched junction bases: 6. The CDR3 reads CASSLGTGNVDTQYF. The CDR3 DNA reads as TGTGCCAGCAGCTTAGGGACAGGGAATGTGGATACGCAGTATTTT.

This rearrangement joins TRBV13 to TRBJ1-2; no firm D call. CDR1 and CDR2 (germline): PRHDT, FYEKMQ (reference sequence). V gave up 5 bases and J gave up 4 bases, with 11 bases separating them. The CDR3 loop spans 13 amino acids. The CDR3 region is CASSLDSTYGYTF. CDR3 DNA sequence: TGTGCCAGCAGCCTAGACTCAACCTATGGCTACACCTTC.

The gene calls are TRBV9 and TRBJ1-3; D may be TRBD1 (6 bases). Germline V gene data show CDR1 as SGDLS and CDR2 as YYNGEE. Trimming shortened V by 1 base and J by 0 bases, and 11 bases separated the two germline ends. The CDR3 is made up of 16 amino acids. CDR3 sequence: CASSVQDSRSGNTIYF. The DNA of the CDR3 is TGTGCCAGCAGCGTACAGGACAGCCGCTCTGGAAACACCATATATTTT.

This clone came up a few times. The rearrangement links TRBV25-1 to TRBJ2-1; D gene unclear. Germline lookup yields CDR1 MGHDK and CDR2 SYGVNS. Trimming took 1 base from V and 1 from J, leaving 5 bases between them. The CDR3 length is 14 residues. CDR3: CASSESASYNEQFF. DNA of the CDR3: TGTGCCAGCAGTGAATCAGCGTCCTACAATGAGCAGTTCTTC. Combining the CDR3 with reference TRBV25-1 and TRBJ2-1 gives the whole variable domain EADIYQTPRYLVIGTGKKITLECSQTMGHDKMYWYQQDPGMELHLIHYSYGVNSTEKGDLSSESTVSRIRTEHFPLTLESARPSHTSQYLCASSESASYNEQFFGPGTRLTVL.

V gene TRBV29-1 combines with J gene TRBJ2-3; 9 bases are shared with TRBD1. CDR1 and CDR2 from the germline V gene are SQVTM and ANQGSEA. The CDR3 sequence is 13 residues long. Germline trimming cut 6 bases from V and 3 bases from J; bases unmatched to any gene: 4. In DNA, the CDR3 is TGCAGCGTCGGGACAGGGCTAACAGATACGCAGTATTTT. The encoded protein is CSVGTGLTDTQYF.

This clone showed up just once. CDR3 protein: CASSYHIIRQNYEQYF. In DNA, the CDR3 is TGTGCCAGCAGTTACCACATCATACGTCAGAACTACGAGCAGTACTTC. The rearrangement joins TRBV6-6 to TRBJ2-7; D gene uncertain. V lost 2 bases and J 3 bases, leaving 17 bases between the germline ends. The CDR3 is 16 amino acids. Germline V gives CDR1 MNHNY, CDR2 SVGAGI (reference sequence).

The chain employs TRBV7-2 and TRBJ1-1, with 12 bases identical to TRBD1. This CDR3 region has 18 residues. J lost 1 base, V lost 5 bases, and 11 bases had no gene match. CDR1 SGHTA and CDR2 FQGNSA come from the germline V gene. This chain's CDR3 is CASSTRPGQGASNTEAFF. In nucleotides, the CDR3 is TGTGCCAGCAGCACACGACCGGGACAGGGGGCGTCGAACACTGAAGCTTTCTTT.

V is TRBV18 and J is TRBJ1-1; tentatively, D is TRBD1 (5 bases). CDR3 length: 20 amino acids. The V end lost 2 bases, the J end lost 5 bases, and 30 bases lay between the germline ends. Per the germline V gene, CDR1 is KGHSH and CDR2 is LQKENI. The CDR3 region is CASSPELRSLRRGLGTEAFF. Written as DNA, the CDR3 is TGTGCCAGCTCACCAGAATTGCGCTCCCTGAGAAGGGGCTTGGGGACTGAAGCTTTCTTT.

This clone was counted once. The chain couples TRBV11-3 to TRBJ2-5, with 9 bases aligning to TRBD2. This CDR3 has 15 residues. Losses at the gene ends were 4 bases for V and 4 bases for J; bases not matched to a gene: 7. Germline V lookup: CDR1 SGHNT, CDR2 YENEEA. CDR3 residues: CASSSGREGRETQYF. CDR3 in DNA: TGTGCCAGCAGCTCGGGGCGGGAGGGCCGAGAGACCCAGTACTTC.

This sequence joins TRBV5-4 and TRBJ2-1; 12 nucleotides align to TRBD2. The CDR3 runs 19 residues. V lost 1 base, J lost 0 bases, and 8 bases stayed unmatched. CDR1 is SGHNT, CDR2 YYREEE, per germline (reference sequence). As DNA, the CDR3 is TGTGCCAGCAGCTTGTTGGGACTAGCGGGTCCTAGCTCCTACAATGAGCAGTTCTTC. Its protein product is CASSLLGLAGPSSYNEQFF. Using reference TRBV5-4 and TRBJ2-1 for the parts outside the CDR3, the full variable domain is ETGVTQSPTHLIKTRGQQVTLRCSSQSGHNTVSWYQQALGQGPQFIFQYYREEENGRGNFPPRFSGLQFPNYSSELNVNALELDDSALYLCASSLLGLAGPSSYNEQFFGPGTRLTVL.

The chain combines TRBV28 with TRBJ2-1; 9 bases fit TRBD2. The length of the CDR3 is 14 residues. The germline V gene encodes CDR1 MDHEN and CDR2 SYDVKM. J gave up 6 bases and V 7 bases, and 7 bases lay outside the gene matches. In DNA, the CDR3 is TGTGCCAGCATTCCCCTAGCGGGGCGCAATGAGCAGTTCTTC. Translating it yields CASIPLAGRNEQFF.

This clone was seen only a few times. This chain connects TRBV5-8 to TRBJ1-4; 7 bases agree with TRBD1. V shed 4 bases, J shed 0 bases, and the junction held 3 bases outside the gene matches. Germline CDR1 reads SGHTS; CDR2 reads YDEGEE. This CDR3 has 15 amino acids. The CDR3 nucleotides are TGTGCCAGCAGCGGGGGGACAGCAACTAATGAAAAACTGTTTTTT. Translated: CASSGGTATNEKLFF.

This chain links TRBV19 with TRBJ2-5, with D perhaps matching TRBD1 (5 bases). Germline CDR1 and CDR2: LNHDA and SQIVND (reference sequence). V lost 3 bases to trimming and J lost 2 bases, with 10 bases between them. The CDR3 totals 14 residues. The CDR3 reads CASSIMGQQETQYF. The CDR3 nucleotides read TGTGCCAGTAGTATCATGGGGCAGCAAGAGACCCAGTACTTC. Combining the CDR3 with reference TRBV19 and TRBJ2-5 gives the whole variable domain DGGITQSPKYLFRKEGQNVTLSCEQNLNHDAMYWYRQDPGQGLRLIYYSQIVNDFQKGDIAEGYSVSREKKESFPLTVTSAQKNPTAFYLCASSIMGQQETQYFGPGTRLLVL.

The gene calls are TRBV7-8 and TRBJ1-2; weak D call: TRBD1 (6 bases). CDR1 SGHVS and CDR2 FQNEAQ come from the germline V gene. Trimming stripped 2 bases from V and 5 bases from J, with 18 bases between. CDR3 length equals 16 residues. As DNA, the CDR3 is TGTGCCAGCAGCTTACCCGGACAGCTCCCAACTTATGGCTACACCTTC. Protein sequence: CASSLPGQLPTYGYTF.

The chain employs TRBV5-5 and TRBJ2-2; no reliable D call. Between the trimmed V and J ends, which lost 4 bases and 0 bases, there was a span of 7 bases. Looked up from germline, CDR1 is SGHKS and CDR2 is YYEKEE (reference sequence). CDR3 length: 14 residues. CDR3 sequence (DNA): TGTGCCAGCAGCCCGTCAGCGAACACCGGGGAGCTGTTTTTT. Translated: CASSPSANTGELFF.

The chain is built from TRBV18 and TRBJ1-1, with 9 nucleotides matching TRBD1. J was trimmed by 4 bases and V by 3 bases; bases with no gene match: 6. This CDR3 contains 15 residues. Germline CDR1 KGHSH, CDR2 LQKENI. The CDR3 loop is CASSPRDRVRTEAFF. The CDR3 DNA sequence: TGTGCCAGCTCACCCCGGGACAGGGTACGCACTGAAGCTTTCTTT.

The chain uses TRBV11-2 and TRBJ2-7, with TRBD1 matching over 9 bases. This CDR3 is 16 amino acids long. Germline CDR1 reads SGHAT; CDR2 reads FQNNGV. Trimming cost V 3 bases and J 5 bases; bases outside gene matches: 11. The CDR3 is CASSLGQLDRGNEQYF. The CDR3, as DNA: TGTGCCAGCAGCTTGGGACAATTGGACAGGGGAAACGAGCAGTACTTC.

The rearrangement joins TRBV5-1 to TRBJ2-3; perhaps TRBD1 as D (6 bases). V lost 0 bases and J lost 2, with 13 bases in between. The CDR3 is made up of 16 amino acids. The germline V gene encodes CDR1 SGHRS and CDR2 YFSETQ. Here the CDR3 reads CASSLDRATATDTQYF. In DNA form, the CDR3 reads TGCGCCAGCAGCTTGGACAGGGCTACGGCCACAGATACGCAGTATTTT.

The chain combines TRBV4-2 with TRBJ2-3; 7 bases match TRBD2. With 4 bases clipped from V and 1 base from J, the junction kept 11 bases outside the gene matches. The germline CDR1 and CDR2 sequences are LGHNA and YNFKEQ. The CDR3 runs 17 residues. CDR3 sequence (DNA): TGTGCCAGCAGCCGGGGGGGGGTAGCGGGCGGCACAGATACGCAGTATTTT. Residues: CASSRGGVAGGTDTQYF.

Turning to this clone: In this CDR3 the conserved last residue, phenylalanine or tryptophan, is missing, so a read error is likely. This sequence joins TRBV19 and TRBJ2-7; 10 bases map to TRBD2. Germline loops: CDR1 LNHDA, CDR2 SQIVND (reference sequence). Trimming removed 6 bases from V and 6 bases from J; junction bases left unmatched: 8. This CDR3 region has 14 residues. The CDR3 nucleotides are TGTGCCAGTAGGAGCTCTAGCGGGAGAAGCGAGCAGTACCTC. Translation: CASRSSSGRSEQYL.

The chain recombines TRBV6-1 with TRBJ1-5; TRBD1 might be the D (5 bases). CDR1 and CDR2 from the germline V gene are MNHNS and SASEGT. V lost 4 bases, J lost 4 bases, and 17 bases lay in between. The CDR3 has 16 amino acids. The CDR3 protein is CASSAVRWGPNQPQHF. In DNA, the CDR3 is TGTGCCAGCAGTGCAGTGCGTTGGGGCCCTAATCAGCCCCAGCATTTT.

The chain combines TRBV2 with TRBJ1-5; no firm D call. V shed 6 bases and J shed 4 bases, with 13 bases lying between them. Germline values: CDR1 SNHLY, CDR2 FYNNEI. The CDR3 contains 14 residues. CDR3 nucleotides: TGTGCCAGCAGATCCCCGGCGGTTAATCAGCCCCAGCATTTT. This sequence encodes CASRSPAVNQPQHF.

V usage is TRBV5-6 and J usage is TRBJ2-7; the match to TRBD1 covers 8 bases. Germline trimming cut 5 bases from V and 2 bases from J; bases unmatched to any gene: 6. CDR1 and CDR2 from the germline V gene are SGHDT and YYEEEE. The CDR3 length is 14 residues. The CDR3 DNA sequence: TGTGCCAGCAGGGATAGGGACAGGACCTACGAGCAGTACTTC. It specifies CASRDRDRTYEQYF.